This T cell receptor beta chain was recorded in a study of blood T cell repertoires in COVID-19. Study as a whole: Samples taken during acute and convalescent COVID-19 were collected in the United States, Italy and Spain.

The table came from immunoSEQ multiplex PCR; TCRdb's copy has only in-frame clones and leaves some out. The sample lists fewer than 250,000 clones, 85% to 90% occurring once. Seattle researchers signed up patients amid active infection and tracked them longitudinally. Germline lookup yields CDR1 SGHRS and CDR2 YFSETQ. Trimming removed 1 base at V and 3 bases at J, with 11 bases between. The CDR3 length is 14 residues. V gene TRBV5-1 combines with J gene TRBJ2-7; D is perhaps TRBD2 (6 bases). The sample comprised peripheral blood. The TCR comes from a middle-aged man with COVID-19, enrolled during active disease. This chain's CDR3 is CASSLRDGGYEQYF. CDR3 coding DNA: TGCGCCAGCAGCTTGAGGGACGGGGGCTACGAGCAGTACTTC.